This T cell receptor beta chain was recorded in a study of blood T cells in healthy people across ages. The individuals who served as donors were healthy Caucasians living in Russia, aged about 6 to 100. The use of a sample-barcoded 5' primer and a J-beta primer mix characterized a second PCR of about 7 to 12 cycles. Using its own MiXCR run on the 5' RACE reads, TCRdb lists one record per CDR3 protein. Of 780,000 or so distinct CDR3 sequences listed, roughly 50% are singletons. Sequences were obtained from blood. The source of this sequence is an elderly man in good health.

Here the CDR3 reads CASSYLGQGARSGANVLTF. The CDR3, as DNA: TGTGCCAGCAGTTACTTGGGACAGGGGGCTCGGTCTGGGGCCAACGTCCTGACTTTC. J is TRBJ2-6 and V is TRBV6-5; 12 bases align to TRBD1. Germline V lookup: CDR1 MNHEY, CDR2 SVGAGI. With V trimmed by 1 base and J by 1 base, 5 bases remained unmatched. The CDR3 totals 19 residues.